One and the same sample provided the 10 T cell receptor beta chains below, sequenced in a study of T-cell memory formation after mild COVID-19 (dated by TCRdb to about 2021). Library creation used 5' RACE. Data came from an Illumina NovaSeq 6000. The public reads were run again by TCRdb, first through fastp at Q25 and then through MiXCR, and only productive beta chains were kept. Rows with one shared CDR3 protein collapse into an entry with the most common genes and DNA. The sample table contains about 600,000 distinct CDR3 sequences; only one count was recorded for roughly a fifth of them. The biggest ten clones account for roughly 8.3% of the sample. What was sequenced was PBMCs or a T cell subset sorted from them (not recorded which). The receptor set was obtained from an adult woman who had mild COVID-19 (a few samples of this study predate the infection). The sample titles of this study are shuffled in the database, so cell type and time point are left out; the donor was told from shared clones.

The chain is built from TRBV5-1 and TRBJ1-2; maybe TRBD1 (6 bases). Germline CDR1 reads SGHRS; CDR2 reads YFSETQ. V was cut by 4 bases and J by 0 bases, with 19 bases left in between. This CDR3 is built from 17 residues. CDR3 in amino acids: CASSPDGGGRANYGYTF. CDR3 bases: TGCGCCAGCAGCCCCGACGGCGGGGGGCGAGCTAACTATGGCTACACCTTC.

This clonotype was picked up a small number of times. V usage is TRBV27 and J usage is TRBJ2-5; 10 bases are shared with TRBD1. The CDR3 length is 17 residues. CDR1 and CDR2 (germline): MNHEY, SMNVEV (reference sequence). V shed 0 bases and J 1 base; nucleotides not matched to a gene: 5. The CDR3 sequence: CASSLSATGGLQETQYF. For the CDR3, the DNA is TGTGCCAGCAGTTTATCGGCGACAGGGGGCCTCCAAGAGACCCAGTACTTC.

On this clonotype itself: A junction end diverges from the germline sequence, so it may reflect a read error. The CDR3 coding sequence is TGTGCCAGCACTCTGGGGGGCTGGACTGTAGCTTTCTTT. It specifies CASTLGGWTVAFF. The chain is built from TRBV12-3 or TRBV12-4 and TRBJ1-1, with a possible D match to TRBD1 (6 bases). This CDR3 spans 13 amino acids.

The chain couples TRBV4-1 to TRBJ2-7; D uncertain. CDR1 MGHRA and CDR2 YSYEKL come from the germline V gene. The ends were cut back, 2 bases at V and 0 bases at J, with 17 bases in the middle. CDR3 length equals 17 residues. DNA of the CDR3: TGCGCCAGCAGCCAAAATCTTCGTGGCAGACGCTCCTACGAGCAGTACTTC. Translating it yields CASSQNLRGRRSYEQYF.

CDR3 nucleotide sequence: TGTGCCAGCAGAGCGGGGGGGACCACATATCAGGATGAGCAGTTCTTC. It encodes CASRAGGTTYQDEQFF. The rearrangement joins TRBV21-1 to TRBJ2-1; the table names TRBD2, a call not compared with the DNA. TRBV21-1 constitutes a pseudogene. There are 16 residues in the CDR3.

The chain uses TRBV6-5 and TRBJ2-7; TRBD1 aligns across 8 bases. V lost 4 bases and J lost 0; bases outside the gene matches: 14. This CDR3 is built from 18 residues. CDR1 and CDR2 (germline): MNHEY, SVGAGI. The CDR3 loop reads CASSFSAFGDRSSYEQYF. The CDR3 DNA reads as TGTGCCAGCAGTTTCTCCGCATTTGGGGACAGGAGCTCCTACGAGCAGTACTTC.

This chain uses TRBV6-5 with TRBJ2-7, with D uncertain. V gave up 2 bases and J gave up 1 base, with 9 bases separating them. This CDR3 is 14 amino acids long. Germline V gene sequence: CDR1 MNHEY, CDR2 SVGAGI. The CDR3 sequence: CASSYSQDSYEQYF. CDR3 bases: TGTGCCAGCAGTTACAGTCAGGATTCCTACGAGCAGTACTTC.

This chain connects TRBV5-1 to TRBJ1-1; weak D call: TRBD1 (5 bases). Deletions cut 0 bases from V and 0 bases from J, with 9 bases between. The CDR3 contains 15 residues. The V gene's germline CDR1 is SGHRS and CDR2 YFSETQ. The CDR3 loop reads CASSLVTAMNTEAFF. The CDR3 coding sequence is TGCGCCAGCAGCTTGGTGACAGCCATGAACACTGAAGCTTTCTTT.

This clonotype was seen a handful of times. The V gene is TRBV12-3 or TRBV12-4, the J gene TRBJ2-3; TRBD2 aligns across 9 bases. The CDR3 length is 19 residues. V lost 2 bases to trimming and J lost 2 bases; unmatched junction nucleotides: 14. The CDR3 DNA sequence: TGTGCCAGCAGTTTATTCCCCCTCGGTGCTAGCGGGGACACAGATACGCAGTATTTT. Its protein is CASSLFPLGASGDTDTQYF.

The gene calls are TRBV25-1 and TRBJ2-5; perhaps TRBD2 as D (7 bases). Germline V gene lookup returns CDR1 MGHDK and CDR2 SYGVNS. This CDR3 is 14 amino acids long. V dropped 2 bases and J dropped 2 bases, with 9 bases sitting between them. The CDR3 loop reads CASSERGGQETQYF. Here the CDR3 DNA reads TGTGCCAGCAGTGAAAGGGGGGGGCAAGAGACCCAGTACTTC. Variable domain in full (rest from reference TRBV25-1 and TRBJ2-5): EADIYQTPRYLVIGTGKKITLECSQTMGHDKMYWYQQDPGMELHLIHYSYGVNSTEKGDLSSESTVSRIRTEHFPLTLESARPSHTSQYLCASSERGGQETQYFGPGTRLLVL.